This TCR beta chain was profiled in a study of PD-1 blockade in classical Hodgkin lymphoma (dated by TCRdb to about 2020). About the investigation overall: Nivolumab dosing was 3 mg/kg intravenously every 2 weeks, continuing until either disease progression or unacceptable toxicity. To define a peripheral blood immune signature of response to PD-1 blockade in classical Hodgkin lymphoma, the study combined TCR beta sequencing with CyTOF. The research as a whole found: Diversity was lower in patients who began nivolumab less than 1 year after ASCT, so these patients were left out of later analyses to avoid confounding by immune reconstitution. Among trial patients, those achieving complete response had baseline diversity similar to that of newly diagnosed patients, while diversity was significantly lower in partial responders and progressors. A significant rise by C4D1 was seen in CD4+ but not CD8+ TCR diversity (p=0.0027 vs p=0.16), with the rise being most apparent in complete responders (p=0.02). Only a single clinical trial cohort was studied, and what caused the repertoire differences, possibly disease activity or prior therapy, remained undefined. Baseline TCR diversity was reported to be lower in newly diagnosed patients than in healthy donors and to be lower still in relapsed/refractory patients.

The CDR3 runs 15 residues from the cysteine to the phenylalanine. The entry retains the CDR3 DNA only, 45 bases that are in frame from base 1. CDR1 and CDR2, looked up from the germline V gene (reference sequence), are MNHNY and SVGAGI. V is shortened by 4 bases, J by 4 bases, and the region joining them spans 16 bases. About this clone: Its antigen is still unknown. Base-call qualities are not available, and no considerably larger clone is one nucleotide away.

The Qiagen DNeasy kit was used to extract genomic DNA from unsorted PBMCs and from the negatively selected CD4+ and CD8+ fractions. Using primers that anneal to V and J segments, immunoSEQ multiplex PCR amplified the TCR beta CDR3 regions. A synthetic immune receptor repertoire was used to minimize amplification bias, and any residual bias was removed computationally once sequencing was done. In the source study's methods: Repertoire diversity was quantified as the Shannon entropy index using custom Python scripts. Unsorted, CD4+ and CD8+ repertoires were examined separately, except in combined analyses, for which CD4+ and CD8+ sequences were merged in silico. Clonal expansion was defined as a frequency increase of at least 2-fold after treatment compared with C1D1, and clones undetected at baseline were assigned a pseudocount of 0.5. Singleton clones were defined as clones with 0 or 1 copy at C1D1, and non-singleton clones were defined as clones with 2 or more copies. By matching protein sequences in sorted samples from the same patient, clones expanded in unsorted samples were annotated as CD4+, CD8+ or unknown. Diversity changes from C1D1 to C4D1 were tested in paired samples using Wilcoxon tests. This immuneACCESS table, as held by TCRdb, lists in-frame sequences with V and J called but not all clones. Of the missing ones, under half trace to an unresolved V gene in checked studies; the others have no known cause. V, J and clone size are those of that table, while D and trimming were read from the DNA. Here the sample has around 90,000 clones; over 75% occur a single time. The ten largest clones capture about 9.4% of the sample.

Sample time point, as interpreted from the label and publication: cycle 4 day 1 (C4D1), after six to seven weeks of nivolumab. Every trial patient had relapsed after autologous stem cell transplantation, and cohorts A, B and C differed in prior brentuximab vedotin exposure. The trial cohort comprised around 60 patients with relapsed/refractory classical Hodgkin lymphoma whose best overall responses were complete response, partial response or progressive disease. Single-agent nivolumab was administered to trial patients in the multi-cohort phase II CheckMate 205 trial. An independent review committee assessed best overall response by applying the 2007 International Working Group response criteria. Trial PBMCs were obtained immediately prior to nivolumab initiation (C1D1) and on therapy at cycle 2 day 1 and cycle 4 day 1. Peripheral blood was collected in 8 mL Vacutainer Cell Preparation Tubes, from which PBMCs were isolated by centrifugation and then cryopreserved.

The material sequenced was peripheral blood mononuclear cells (PBMCs), taken before the fourth cycle of nivolumab. The chain is assembled from TRBV6-6 and TRBJ1-2; no D segment can be confidently identified. This clonotype originated in a human donor with classical Hodgkin lymphoma. The DNA is as follows: TGTGCCAGCAGTTTTACCGAGACGGCTCCCTATGGCTACACCTTC. Its translation reads: CASSFTETAPYGYTF.